This TCR beta chain originates from a study of metastatic and nonmetastatic thyroid tumors. At the level of the study: Malignant thyroid and benign thyroid patients provided blood and tumor or nodule tissue whose repertoires were compared.

Study findings and constraints: Malignant thyroid tumors reportedly exceeded benign nodules significantly in TCR beta diversity, with the difference appearing in blood and tumor.

Before thyroid surgery, none of the patients had received any treatment. CDR1 WNHNN and CDR2 SYGVQD come from the germline V gene (reference sequence). V lost 4 bases, J lost 6 bases, and 13 bases lay in between. The CDR3 length is 13 residues. How the authors handled the data: Clinicopathological groups differed in CDR3, with these differences serving to build a distant-metastasis classifier for papillary thyroid cancer. TCRdb re-called the PCR reads via MiXCR. TCRdb's processing, not the authors' own work, is the source of the V and J calls. The sample lists 10,000 to 13,000 clones, less than 50% seen once, with around 16% in the top ten. Only a few counts were recorded for this clone. The target antigen is unknown.

The chain carries TRBV10-1 and TRBJ2-7, with D possibly matching TRBD1 (6 bases). Sequenced input: tumor tissue. The origin of this receptor is a female donor with papillary thyroid cancer or a benign thyroid nodule (not recorded which). Some clones in this sample may be carry-over from other donors' samples. CDR3 in DNA: TGCGCCAGCAGTGGATCCACAGGGAGCGAGCAGTACTTC. Translation gives CASSGSTGSEQYF.